Below are 28 T cell receptor beta chains sequenced from a single sample in a study of shared clonotypes between healthy human individuals (dated by TCRdb to 2020 to 2021). Libraries were made using the immunoSEQ multiplex PCR assay. TCRdb limited this immuneACCESS table to in-frame rearrangements with V and J called. A share of clones is missing; checked studies link under half to unresolved V genes, and the rest is unexplained. The sample contains about 100,000 clones, around 68% of them found a single time. The ten largest clonotypes hold around 25% of the sample. Sample: memory CD8+ T cells sorted from blood. The label giving this sample's cell subset or site can be read as: CD45RO+ cells pooled with CCR7-negative TemRA cells. The origin of the receptors is a woman under 40 in good health.

The chain recombines TRBV7-9 with TRBJ2-1; TRBD2 matches 7 bases. The V segment lost 2 bases and the J segment 8 bases; nucleotides outside the gene matches: 6. CDR1 SEHNR and CDR2 FQNEAQ come from the germline V gene (reference sequence). This CDR3 contains 14 residues. The CDR3 nucleotides are TGTGCCAGCAGCTTAAGAGCGGGAAGTTATGAGCAGTTCTTC. Translation: CASSLRAGSYEQFF.

This clone was seen a few times. This sequence joins TRBV6-1 and TRBJ1-5, with 12 bases fitting TRBD1. This CDR3 has 14 amino acids. The trim removed 8 bases at V and 6 bases at J, leaving 5 bases unmatched. Germline CDR1 is MNHNS and CDR2 is SASEGT. CDR3 nucleotide sequence: TGTGCCAGCGGGGGACAGGGGGCGCGTCAGCCCCAGCATTTT. This translates into CASGGQGARQPQHF.

V is TRBV11-3 and J is TRBJ2-7; no clear D gene. V lost 4 bases and J lost 6, with 10 bases in between. The germline gives CDR1 SGHNT, CDR2 YENEEA. The CDR3 runs 12 residues. CDR3 sequence reads: CASSWASGEQYF. In DNA form, the CDR3 reads TGTGCCAGCAGCTGGGCTAGTGGCGAGCAGTACTTC.

This clone turned up a few times. This chain uses TRBV2 with TRBJ2-1; 9 nucleotides agree with TRBD1. This CDR3 contains 13 residues. The trim removed 6 bases at V and 9 bases at J, leaving 6 bases unmatched. The germline V gene encodes CDR1 SNHLY and CDR2 FYNNEI. The CDR3 sequence is CASRLQGAGEQFF. The DNA for the CDR3 is TGTGCCAGCAGACTACAGGGGGCAGGTGAGCAGTTCTTC.

The chain carries TRBV7-9 and TRBJ2-5; D is undetermined. The CDR3 covers 13 residues. CDR1 is SEHNR, CDR2 FQNEAQ, per germline (reference sequence). Deletions cut 1 base from V and 5 bases from J, with 8 bases between. As DNA, the CDR3 is TGTGCCAGCAGCTTAGTTGGCGTGGAGACCCAGTACTTC. It specifies CASSLVGVETQYF.

V usage is TRBV4-1 and J usage is TRBJ2-7; D is perhaps TRBD2 (5 bases). CDR3 size: 16 residues. The germline gives CDR1 MGHRA, CDR2 YSYEKL. Trimming took 3 bases from V and 6 from J, leaving 21 bases between them. Written as DNA, the CDR3 is TGCGCCAGCAGCCAGAGGACTGGCCGATTGTCTCTCGAGCAGTACTTC. Protein: CASSQRTGRLSLEQYF.

This chain uses TRBV5-1 with TRBJ1-2; D unresolved. Per the germline V gene, CDR1 is SGHRS and CDR2 is YFSETQ. V gave up 0 bases and J gave up 6 bases, with 15 bases separating them. The CDR3 is 15 residues long. CDR3 bases: TGCGCCAGCAGCTTGGCCGACGGACCATACGATGGCTACACCTTC. Translating it yields CASSLADGPYDGYTF.

This chain uses TRBV5-1 with TRBJ2-3, with D perhaps matching TRBD1 (5 bases). The V end lost 2 bases, the J end lost 4 bases, and 14 bases lay between the germline ends. The CDR3 is made up of 15 amino acids. The germline V gene has CDR1 SGHRS and CDR2 YFSETQ. The CDR3 DNA is TGCGCCAGCAGCTTCAGGCAGGGCGCCCCAGATACGCAGTATTTT. Its protein is CASSFRQGAPDTQYF. The whole variable domain, filled in from reference TRBV5-1 and TRBJ2-3, reads KAGVTQTPRYLIKTRGQQVTLSCSPISGHRSVSWYQQTPGQGLQFLFEYFSETQRNKGNFPGRFSGRQFSNSRSEMNVSTLELGDSALYLCASSFRQGAPDTQYFGPGTRLTVL.

This rearrangement joins TRBV29-1 to TRBJ1-2; D not certain. CDR1 and CDR2 from the germline V gene are SQVTM and ANQGSEA. The CDR3 is made up of 11 amino acids. Trimming pared 4 bases from V and 7 bases from J, leaving 10 bases between. CDR3 coding DNA: TGCAGCGTTGGATGGGATTCTGGCTACACCTTC. This gives the protein CSVGWDSGYTF. The full variable domain, rest sourced from reference TRBV29-1 and TRBJ1-2, is SAVISQKPSRDICQRGTSLTIQCQVDSQVTMMFWYRQQPGQSLTLIATANQGSEATYESGFVIDKFPISRPNLTFSTLTVSNMSPEDSSIYLCSVGWDSGYTFGSGTRLTVV.

This clone showed up many times. The rearrangement links TRBV19 to TRBJ1-3, with a tentative D call TRBD1 (5 bases). The germline V gene has CDR1 LNHDA and CDR2 SQIVND (reference sequence). This CDR3 is 14 amino acids long. V lost 1 base to trimming and J lost 4 bases, with 8 bases between them. The CDR3 bases are TGTGCCAGTAGTATAGGGGACTCCGGAAACACCATATATTTT. It translates to CASSIGDSGNTIYF.

The genes are TRBV10-3 and TRBJ2-7; tentatively, D is TRBD2 (5 bases). Trimming cost V 3 bases and J 7 bases, with 10 bases left between them. The CDR3 runs 12 residues. Germline V gene lookup returns CDR1 ENHRY and CDR2 SYGVKD. The CDR3 is CAISDDYKEQYF. The CDR3 region has the DNA TGTGCCATCAGTGACGACTATAAGGAGCAGTACTTC.

This clone came up a few times. The chain recombines TRBV5-1 with TRBJ1-6, with 8 bases aligning to TRBD1. The J segment lost 10 bases and the V segment lost 4 bases, leaving 7 bases of the junction unmatched. The CDR3 loop spans 14 amino acids. From germline, CDR1 is SGHRS and CDR2 YFSETQ. In nucleotides, the CDR3 is TGCGCCAGCAGCCTTACAGGGGGACCATCACCCCTCCACTTT. Its protein is CASSLTGGPSPLHF.

This clone was seen repeatedly, ten times or more. The rearrangement uses TRBV15 and TRBJ2-3; D remains ambiguous. CDR3 length equals 15 residues. Per germline, CDR1 LNHNV and CDR2 YYDKDF (reference sequence). V lost 0 bases to trimming and J lost 2 bases, with 9 bases between them. CDR3 sequence: CATSRDLTNTDTQYF. The CDR3 region has the DNA TGTGCCACCAGCAGAGATCTTACTAACACAGATACGCAGTATTTT.

The CDR3 region is CASSRIGGKDYNEQFF. CDR3 in DNA: TGTGCCAGCAGCCGAATAGGGGGGAAAGACTACAATGAGCAGTTCTTC. The chain carries TRBV14 and TRBJ2-1; D is possibly TRBD1 or TRBD2 (6 bases each). The CDR3 runs 16 residues. V gave up 4 bases and J gave up 3 bases, with 16 bases separating them. Germline CDR1 reads SGHDN; CDR2 reads FVKESK.

The chain combines TRBV29-1 with TRBJ2-7; weak D call: TRBD2 (5 bases). The ends were cut back, 6 bases at V and 3 bases at J, with 18 bases in the middle. Germline V gives CDR1 SQVTM, CDR2 ANQGSEA. The CDR3 is 14 residues long. CDR3 loop: CSVSDGKLSYEQYF. As DNA, the CDR3 is TGCAGCGTCTCGGACGGGAAACTTAGCTACGAGCAGTACTTC.

CDR3 sequence reads: CASRSPENQPQHF. In DNA, the CDR3 is TGTGCCAGCAGAAGTCCGGAGAATCAGCCCCAGCATTTT. The chain employs TRBV6-6 and TRBJ1-5; D is uncertain. The ends were cut back, 6 bases at V and 4 bases at J, with 10 bases in the middle. The CDR3 has 13 residues. Germline CDR1 reads MNHNY; CDR2 reads SVGAGI (reference sequence).

CDR3 DNA: TGTGCCAGCAGCTTTTGGTATAGCGGGAGAGGGTACGAGCAGTACTTC. It encodes CASSFWYSGRGYEQYF. The chain uses TRBV5-6 and TRBJ2-7, with 9 bases lining up with TRBD2. The junction had 10 bases not matched to a gene; V was cut back by 2 bases and J by 4 bases. The CDR3 runs to 16 residues. The germline CDR1 and CDR2 sequences are SGHDT and YYEEEE.

Concerning this clone itself: The same CDR3 can be traced to other DNA sequences in this sample. V and J are TRBV11-3 and TRBJ2-7; 7 positions match TRBD2. With V trimmed by 1 base and J by 3 bases, 3 bases remained unmatched. The germline CDR1 and CDR2 sequences are SGHNT and YENEEA. This CDR3 spans 14 amino acids. Written as DNA, the CDR3 is TGTGCCAGCAGCTTAGGACTAGCAAGCTACGAGCAGTACTTC. This sequence encodes CASSLGLASYEQYF.

This chain connects TRBV28 to TRBJ2-7, with 7 bases lining up with TRBD2. The CDR3 sequence is 19 residues long. The junction had 23 bases not matched to a gene; V was cut back by 6 bases and J by 3 bases. Germline V CDR1 and CDR2: MDHEN, SYDVKM. Here the CDR3 DNA reads TGTGCCAGCAGCCCCGACTCTAGCGGCGCTAGACAATTTCTCTACGAGCAGTACTTC. This encodes CASSPDSSGARQFLYEQYF.

The chain joins TRBV4-1 to TRBJ2-7; 11 bases match TRBD2. Trimming cost V 1 base and J 4 bases; bases outside gene matches: 6. Per germline, CDR1 MGHRA and CDR2 YSYEKL. The CDR3 loop spans 16 amino acids. The CDR3 DNA is TGCGCCAGCAGCCAAGTTACTAGCGGGAGTTGGTACGAGCAGTACTTC. Translated, it gives CASSQVTSGSWYEQYF.

This clone was counted only a few times. V usage is TRBV9 and J usage is TRBJ1-5; TRBD1 matches at 10 bases. J lost 6 bases, V lost 0 bases, and 0 bases had no gene match. The germline V gene encodes CDR1 SGDLS and CDR2 YYNGEE. This CDR3 is 14 amino acids long. The CDR3: CASSVGTGGQPQHF. CDR3 sequence (DNA): TGTGCCAGCAGCGTAGGGACAGGGGGTCAGCCCCAGCATTTT.

This clone was picked up a small number of times. This chain connects TRBV5-6 to TRBJ1-3; no clear D. Germline lookup yields CDR1 SGHDT and CDR2 YYEEEE. This CDR3 is 13 amino acids long. Trimming left V 0 bases short and J 8 bases short, with 9 bases between. This CDR3 reads CASSLEEGDTIYF. In nucleotides, the CDR3 is TGTGCCAGCAGCTTGGAGGAGGGAGACACCATATATTTT.

The V and J genes are TRBV6-4 and TRBJ2-7; D is perhaps TRBD1 (6 bases). CDR3 size: 13 residues. The germline V gene has CDR1 MRHNA and CDR2 SNTAGT. Trimming took off 2 bases at V and 5 bases at J, with 10 bases between the two ends. The CDR3, as DNA: TGTGCCAGCAGTGACCGGGACACTAACGAGCAGTACTTC. Translating gives CASSDRDTNEQYF.

This clone showed up many times. The chain uses TRBV2 and TRBJ2-2, with a weak D call TRBD2 (5 bases). V was shortened by 2 bases and J by 6 bases, with 13 bases between the two germline ends. There are 15 residues in the CDR3. Germline CDR1 and CDR2: SNHLY and FYNNEI. CDR3 residues: CASSESASSPGELFF. The CDR3 nucleotides are TGTGCCAGCAGTGAATCGGCTAGCAGTCCCGGGGAGCTGTTTTTT.

This clone has a handful of counts. The chain links TRBV6-5 to TRBJ1-1; no definite D call. The CDR3 is 13 residues long. Germline CDR1 reads MNHEY; CDR2 reads SVGAGI. The V end lost 5 bases, the J end lost 4 bases, and 11 bases lay between the germline ends. The chain's CDR3 is CASSPQEATEAFF. The CDR3 DNA follows: TGTGCCAGCAGTCCCCAGGAGGCCACTGAAGCTTTCTTT.

The chain is built from TRBV25-1 and TRBJ1-5; no firm D call. This CDR3 is built from 13 residues. V lost 9 bases to trimming and J lost 4 bases, with 13 bases between them. From germline, CDR1 is MGHDK and CDR2 SYGVNS. The CDR3 coding sequence is TGTGCCAGTTCAATGATGGAGAATCAGCCCCAGCATTTT. This encodes CASSMMENQPQHF.

The V call is TRBV7-9, the J call TRBJ1-1, with D uncertain. Germline CDR1 reads SEHNR; CDR2 reads FQNEAQ (reference sequence). The CDR3 loop spans 14 amino acids. V was clipped by 5 bases and J by 1 base, with 11 bases between them. This CDR3 is CASSQSPENTEAFF. CDR3 nucleotide sequence: TGTGCCAGCAGCCAATCCCCAGAGAACACTGAAGCTTTCTTT.

The CDR3 here is CASSAQRDTEAFF. Here the CDR3 DNA reads TGTGCCAGCAGCGCTCAAAGGGACACTGAAGCTTTCTTT. The chain recombines TRBV7-8 with TRBJ1-1; D is ambiguous. This CDR3 region has 13 residues. V shed 5 bases and J shed 3 bases, with 10 bases lying between them. The V gene's germline CDR1 is SGHVS and CDR2 FQNEAQ.